The 15 T cell receptor beta chains listed next were all sequenced from one sample in a study of shared clonotypes between healthy human individuals. Assay used: immunoSEQ multiplex PCR; TCRdb lists only in-frame clones, some missing. The sample holds hundreds of thousands of clones; 95% to 97% are singletons and the top ten take 0.055% to 0.075%. The specimen sequenced was naive CD4+ T cells sorted from blood. Subset given: CD45RA+ positively selected. These receptors all stem from a woman between 25 and 40 years old in good health.

The V call is TRBV5-6, the J call TRBJ1-5; D remains ambiguous. The CDR3 contains 14 residues. V gave up 2 bases and J gave up 9 bases, with 15 bases separating them. Germline V gene data show CDR1 as SGHDT and CDR2 as YYEEEE. Here the CDR3 DNA reads TGTGCCAGCAGCTTAAGAGGGTCTGGGTCGCCCCAGCATTTT. Protein product: CASSLRGSGSPQHF.

The rearrangement links TRBV9 to TRBJ2-6, with D possibly matching TRBD2 (7 bases). Germline V CDR1 and CDR2: SGDLS, YYNGEE. Trimming took off 3 bases at V and 4 bases at J, with 11 bases between the two ends. The CDR3 is made up of 15 amino acids. This CDR3 is CASSDGGTGANVLTF. In nucleotides, the CDR3 is TGTGCCAGCAGCGACGGGGGGACAGGGGCCAACGTCCTGACTTTC.

This chain links TRBV7-3 with TRBJ1-1; 9 nucleotides match TRBD1. Unmatched junction bases numbered 1, after V lost 1 base and J lost 1 base. The CDR3 loop spans 15 amino acids. Germline V gene lookup returns CDR1 SGHTA and CDR2 FQGTGA. The CDR3 loop is CASSLKGQGNTEAFF. In nucleotides, the CDR3 is TGTGCCAGCAGCTTAAAGGGACAGGGGAACACTGAAGCTTTCTTT.

This rearrangement joins TRBV5-8 to TRBJ2-7; 10 nucleotides align to TRBD1. The CDR3 length is 17 residues. CDR1 is SGHTS and CDR2 is YDEGEE in the germline V gene. The trim removed 4 bases at V and 2 bases at J, leaving 12 bases unmatched. CDR3 bases: TGTGCCAGCAGCCTAGGGACAGGGGTCGGGGGGGCCTACGAGCAGTACTTC. Translation: CASSLGTGVGGAYEQYF.

The chain recombines TRBV5-1 with TRBJ2-5; no clear D. The CDR3 covers 15 residues. CDR1 is SGHRS and CDR2 is YFSETQ in the germline V gene. The ends were cut back, 3 bases at V and 2 bases at J, with 14 bases in the middle. This chain's CDR3 is CASSSMGMGQETQYF. The CDR3 DNA reads as TGCGCCAGCAGCTCTATGGGGATGGGGCAAGAGACCCAGTACTTC.

This clone was counted once. The genes are TRBV28 and TRBJ2-7; 7 positions agree with TRBD2. Germline-derived CDR1 and CDR2 are MDHEN and SYDVKM. The CDR3 totals 14 residues. With V trimmed by 6 bases and J by 2 bases, 7 bases remained unmatched. CDR3 sequence (DNA): TGTGCCAGCAGAGCCGGACTAGTGCCCTACGAGCAGTACTTC. It translates to CASRAGLVPYEQYF.

CDR3 protein: CASTETGGKDTQYF. CDR3 DNA: TGCGCCAGCACCGAGACAGGGGGCAAAGATACGCAGTATTTT. V is TRBV5-1 and J is TRBJ2-3; the match to TRBD1 covers 10 bases. J gave up 5 bases and V 6 bases, and 6 bases lay outside the gene matches. Germline lookup yields CDR1 SGHRS and CDR2 YFSETQ. CDR3 size: 14 residues.

The V and J genes are TRBV25-1 and TRBJ2-2; D is unclear. The ends were cut back, 5 bases at V and 0 bases at J, with 4 bases in the middle. The CDR3 totals 13 residues. Germline V gene data show CDR1 as MGHDK and CDR2 as SYGVNS. The CDR3 is CASSYSNTGELFF. In DNA, the CDR3 is TGTGCCAGCAGTTACTCGAACACCGGGGAGCTGTTTTTT.

The J gene is TRBJ2-7, the V gene TRBV7-9, with D perhaps TRBD1 (6 bases). CDR1 and CDR2 from the germline V gene are SEHNR and FQNEAQ (reference sequence). The CDR3 consists of 15 residues. The V and J ends lost 7 bases and 7 bases respectively, with 23 bases between them. CDR3 in amino acids: CASTPRGGPPGEQYF. The CDR3 coding sequence is TGTGCCAGCACCCCACGAGGGGGACCCCCGGGGGAGCAGTACTTC.

V is TRBV28 and J is TRBJ1-5; 9 bases are shared with TRBD1. J was trimmed by 0 bases and V by 5 bases; bases with no gene match: 14. This CDR3 has 19 residues. Per germline, CDR1 MDHEN and CDR2 SYDVKM. The CDR3 DNA reads TGTGCCAGCAGTGGAGCCGGGACAGGGTTAGTAAATAGCAATCAGCCCCAGCATTTT. Protein sequence: CASSGAGTGLVNSNQPQHF.

The rearrangement uses TRBV6-6 and TRBJ1-2; D ambiguous. Germline V gives CDR1 MNHNY, CDR2 SVGAGI (reference sequence). V lost 2 bases to trimming and J lost 3 bases, with 13 bases between them. The CDR3 consists of 15 residues. This CDR3 reads CASSYVGSGDYGYTF. DNA of the CDR3: TGTGCCAGCAGTTACGTCGGCAGTGGAGACTATGGCTACACCTTC.

V is TRBV28 and J is TRBJ2-5, with D maybe TRBD1 (7 bases). Germline V CDR1 and CDR2: MDHEN, SYDVKM. Trimming took 6 bases from V and 5 from J, leaving 25 bases between them. The CDR3 consists of 17 residues. The CDR3 nucleotides read TGTGCCAGCAGCCCTTTTTTTAGCGGCGGCAGGGGGGAGACCCAGTACTTC. It encodes CASSPFFSGGRGETQYF.

This clone was picked up one time. The rearrangement joins TRBV19 to TRBJ1-5; D remains unclear. The CDR3 loop spans 17 amino acids. Trimming left V 3 bases short and J 0 bases short, with 15 bases between. Germline V CDR1 and CDR2: LNHDA, SQIVND (reference sequence). The CDR3 region is CASSIFVTSYSNQPQHF. The DNA for the CDR3 is TGTGCCAGTAGTATTTTTGTCACTAGTTATAGCAATCAGCCCCAGCATTTT.

The count of this clone is one. The chain combines TRBV11-1 with TRBJ2-7, with 9 bases fitting TRBD1. The CDR3 length is 15 residues. The V gene's germline CDR1 is SGHAT and CDR2 FQDESV (reference sequence). V lost 2 bases to trimming and J lost 6 bases; unmatched junction nucleotides: 8. The CDR3 loop is CASSLSLGTGTEQYF. CDR3 sequence (DNA): TGTGCCAGCAGCTTATCCTTGGGGACAGGGACCGAGCAGTACTTC.

The chain employs TRBV28 and TRBJ2-7, with TRBD1 identical over 7 bases. This CDR3 is built from 14 residues. Trimming took 3 bases from V and 2 from J; bases not matched to a gene: 4. Germline V gene lookup returns CDR1 MDHEN and CDR2 SYDVKM. For the CDR3, the DNA is TGTGCCAGCAGTTTGACAGGGCCCCCCTACGAGCAGTACTTC. Amino acids: CASSLTGPPYEQYF.